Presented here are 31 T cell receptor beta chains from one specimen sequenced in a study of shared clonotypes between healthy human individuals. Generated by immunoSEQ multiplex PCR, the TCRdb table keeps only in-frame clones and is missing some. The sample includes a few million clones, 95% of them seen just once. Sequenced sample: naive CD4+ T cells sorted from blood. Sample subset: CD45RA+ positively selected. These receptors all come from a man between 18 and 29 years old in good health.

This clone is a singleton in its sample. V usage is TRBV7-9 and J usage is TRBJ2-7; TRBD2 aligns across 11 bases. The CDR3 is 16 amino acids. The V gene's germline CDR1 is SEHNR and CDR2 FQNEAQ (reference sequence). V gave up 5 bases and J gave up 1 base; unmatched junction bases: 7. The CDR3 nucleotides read TGTGCCAGCAGCCAAAGACTAGCGGGAATTTCCTACGAGCAGTACTTC. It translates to CASSQRLAGISYEQYF.

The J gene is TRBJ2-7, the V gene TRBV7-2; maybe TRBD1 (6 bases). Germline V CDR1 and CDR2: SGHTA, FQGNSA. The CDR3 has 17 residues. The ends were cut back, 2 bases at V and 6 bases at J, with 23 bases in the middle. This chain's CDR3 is CASSLQSSRGSWREQYF. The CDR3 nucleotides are TGTGCCAGCAGCTTACAGTCTAGCAGGGGTTCATGGCGCGAGCAGTACTTC.

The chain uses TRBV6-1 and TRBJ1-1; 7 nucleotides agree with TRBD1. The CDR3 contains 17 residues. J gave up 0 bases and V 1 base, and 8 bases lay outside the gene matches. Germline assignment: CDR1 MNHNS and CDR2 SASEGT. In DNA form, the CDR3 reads TGTGCCAGCAGTGAAGGACAGGGTAACCGTATGAACACTGAAGCTTTCTTT. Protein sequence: CASSEGQGNRMNTEAFF.

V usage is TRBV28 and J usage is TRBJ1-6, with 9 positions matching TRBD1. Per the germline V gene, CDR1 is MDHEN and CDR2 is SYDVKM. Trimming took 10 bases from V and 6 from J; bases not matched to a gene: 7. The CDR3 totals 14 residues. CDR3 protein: CATTGGSSNSPLHF. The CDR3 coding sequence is TGTGCCACCACAGGGGGCTCAAGTAATTCACCCCTCCACTTT. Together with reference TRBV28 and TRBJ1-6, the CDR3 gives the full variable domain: DVKVTQSSRYLVKRTGEKVFLECVQDMDHENMFWYRQDPGLGLRLIYFSYDVKMKEKGDIPEGYSVSREKKERFSLILESASTNQTSMYLCATTGGSSNSPLHFGNGTRLTVT.

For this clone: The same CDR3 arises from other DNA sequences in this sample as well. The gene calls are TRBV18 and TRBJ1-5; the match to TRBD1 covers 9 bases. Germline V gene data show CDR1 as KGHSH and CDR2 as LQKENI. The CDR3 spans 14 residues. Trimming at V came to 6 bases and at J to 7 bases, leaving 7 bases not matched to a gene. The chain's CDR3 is CASSSGTGTQPQHF. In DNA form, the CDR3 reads TGTGCCAGCTCCTCTGGGACAGGGACGCAGCCCCAGCATTTT. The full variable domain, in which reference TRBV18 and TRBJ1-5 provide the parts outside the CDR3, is NAGVMQNPRHLVRRRGQEARLRCSPMKGHSHVYWYRQLPEEGLKFMVYLQKENIIDESGMPKERFSAEFPKEGPSILRIQQVVRGDSAAYFCASSSGTGTQPQHFGDGTRLSIL.

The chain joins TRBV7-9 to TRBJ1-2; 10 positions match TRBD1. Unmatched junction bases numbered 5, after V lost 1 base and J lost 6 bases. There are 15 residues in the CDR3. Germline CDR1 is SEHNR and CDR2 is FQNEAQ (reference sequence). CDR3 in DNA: TGTGCCAGCAGCTTAGTGGGACAGGGGACCCATGGCTACACCTTC. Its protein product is CASSLVGQGTHGYTF.

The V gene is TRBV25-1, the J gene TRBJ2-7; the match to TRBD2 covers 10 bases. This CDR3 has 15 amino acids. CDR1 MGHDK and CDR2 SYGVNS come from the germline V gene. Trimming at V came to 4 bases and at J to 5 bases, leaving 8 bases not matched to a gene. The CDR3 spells CASSAFLAGADEQYF. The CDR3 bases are TGTGCCAGCAGTGCATTCCTAGCGGGAGCTGACGAGCAGTACTTC.

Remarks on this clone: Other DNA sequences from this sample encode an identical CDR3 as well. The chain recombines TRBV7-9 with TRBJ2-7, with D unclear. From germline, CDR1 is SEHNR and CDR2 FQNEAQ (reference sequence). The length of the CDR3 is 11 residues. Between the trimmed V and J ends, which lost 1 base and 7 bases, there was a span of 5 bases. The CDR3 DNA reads TGTGCCAGCAGCTTAGACCGGGAGCAGTACTTC. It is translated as CASSLDREQYF.

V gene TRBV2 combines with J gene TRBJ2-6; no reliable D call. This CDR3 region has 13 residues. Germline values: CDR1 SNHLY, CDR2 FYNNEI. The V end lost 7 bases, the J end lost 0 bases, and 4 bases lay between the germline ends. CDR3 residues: CASTYSGANVLTF. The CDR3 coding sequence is TGTGCCAGCACCTACTCTGGGGCCAACGTCCTGACTTTC.

Written as DNA, the CDR3 is TGTGCCAGCAGCGTAGAGGGCATTCCGCTAAGGGGGACAGGGTATTGGAATGAGCAGTTCTTC. This codes for CASSVEGIPLRGTGYWNEQFF. This chain uses TRBV9 with TRBJ2-1, with TRBD1 identical over 9 bases. This CDR3 region has 21 residues. With 0 bases clipped from V and 7 bases from J, the junction kept 23 bases outside the gene matches. CDR1 and CDR2 (germline): SGDLS, YYNGEE.

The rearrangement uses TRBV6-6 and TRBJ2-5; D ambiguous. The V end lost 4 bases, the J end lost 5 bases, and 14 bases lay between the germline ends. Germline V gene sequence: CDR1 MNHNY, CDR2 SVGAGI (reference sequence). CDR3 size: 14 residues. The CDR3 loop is CASSSPRREETQYF. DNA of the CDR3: TGTGCCAGCAGTTCCCCCCGGCGAGAGGAGACCCAGTACTTC.

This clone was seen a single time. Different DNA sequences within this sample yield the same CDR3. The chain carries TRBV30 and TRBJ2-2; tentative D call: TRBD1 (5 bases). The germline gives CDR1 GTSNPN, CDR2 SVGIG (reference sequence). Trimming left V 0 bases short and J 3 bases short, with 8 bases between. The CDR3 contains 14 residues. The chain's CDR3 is CAWSVGRYTGELFF. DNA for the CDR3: TGTGCCTGGAGTGTGGGGCGGTACACCGGGGAGCTGTTTTTT.

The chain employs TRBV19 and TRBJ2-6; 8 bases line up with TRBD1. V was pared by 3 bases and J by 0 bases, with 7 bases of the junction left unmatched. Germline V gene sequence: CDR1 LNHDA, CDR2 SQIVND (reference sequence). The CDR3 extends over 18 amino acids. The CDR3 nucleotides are TGTGCCAGTAGTATCCGGACAGGGAAACGCTCTGGGGCCAACGTCCTGACTTTC. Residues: CASSIRTGKRSGANVLTF. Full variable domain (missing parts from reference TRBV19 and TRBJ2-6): DGGITQSPKYLFRKEGQNVTLSCEQNLNHDAMYWYRQDPGQGLRLIYYSQIVNDFQKGDIAEGYSVSREKKESFPLTVTSAQKNPTAFYLCASSIRTGKRSGANVLTFGAGSRLTVL.

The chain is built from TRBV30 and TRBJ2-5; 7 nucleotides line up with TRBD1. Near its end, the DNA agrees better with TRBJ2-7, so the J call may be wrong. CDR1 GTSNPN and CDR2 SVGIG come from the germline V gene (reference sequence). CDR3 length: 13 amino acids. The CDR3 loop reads CAWGLGGADEQYF. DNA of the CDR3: TGTGCCTGGGGCCTAGGGGGCGCCGACGAGCAGTACTTC.

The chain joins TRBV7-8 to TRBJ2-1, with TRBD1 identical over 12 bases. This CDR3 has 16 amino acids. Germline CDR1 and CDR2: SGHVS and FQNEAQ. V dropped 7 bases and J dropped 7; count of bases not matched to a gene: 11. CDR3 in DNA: TGTGCCAGCATCCTAGTTCCGGGACAGGGGGCTAATGAGCAGTTCTTC. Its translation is CASILVPGQGANEQFF.

CDR3 sequence: CASSDPDRAGRKLFF. CDR3 DNA sequence: TGTGCCAGCAGTGATCCGGACAGGGCAGGGAGAAAACTGTTTTTT. V and J are TRBV6-1 and TRBJ1-4, with 8 bases aligning to TRBD1. The germline V gene has CDR1 MNHNS and CDR2 SASEGT. Losses at the gene ends were 3 bases for V and 10 bases for J; bases not matched to a gene: 10. The CDR3 covers 15 residues.

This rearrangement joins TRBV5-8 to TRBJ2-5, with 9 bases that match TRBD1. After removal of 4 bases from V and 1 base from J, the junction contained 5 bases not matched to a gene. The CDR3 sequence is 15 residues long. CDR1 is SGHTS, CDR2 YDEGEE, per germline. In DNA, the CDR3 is TGTGCCAGCAGCAAGGGACAGGGAATCCAAGAGACCCAGTACTTC. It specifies CASSKGQGIQETQYF.

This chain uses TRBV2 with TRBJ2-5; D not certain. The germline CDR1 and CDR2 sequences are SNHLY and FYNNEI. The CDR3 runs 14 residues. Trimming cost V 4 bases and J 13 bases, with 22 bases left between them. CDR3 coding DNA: TGTGCCAGCAGTGTGACGGTTCTTGGTTCGCCATGGTACTTC. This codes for CASSVTVLGSPWYF.

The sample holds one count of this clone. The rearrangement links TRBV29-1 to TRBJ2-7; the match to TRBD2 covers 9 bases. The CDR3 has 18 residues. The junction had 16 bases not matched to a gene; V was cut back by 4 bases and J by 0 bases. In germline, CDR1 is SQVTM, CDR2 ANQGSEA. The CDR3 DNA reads TGCAGCGTTGGCACACTGGGCCTGCGGGGGGGGAGCTCCTACGAGCAGTACTTC. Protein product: CSVGTLGLRGGSSYEQYF.

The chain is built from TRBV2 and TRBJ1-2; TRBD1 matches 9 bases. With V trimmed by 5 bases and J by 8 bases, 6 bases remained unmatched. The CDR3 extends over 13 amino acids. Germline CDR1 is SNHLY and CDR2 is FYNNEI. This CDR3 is CASSTQGAVGYTF. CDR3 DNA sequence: TGTGCCAGCAGTACACAGGGGGCCGTAGGCTACACCTTC.

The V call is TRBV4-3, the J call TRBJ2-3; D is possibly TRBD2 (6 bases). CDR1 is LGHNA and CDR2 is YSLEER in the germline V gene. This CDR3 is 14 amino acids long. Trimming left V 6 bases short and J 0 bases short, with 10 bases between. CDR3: CASRLALSTDTQYF. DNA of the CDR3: TGCGCCAGCAGACTAGCCCTTAGCACAGATACGCAGTATTTT.

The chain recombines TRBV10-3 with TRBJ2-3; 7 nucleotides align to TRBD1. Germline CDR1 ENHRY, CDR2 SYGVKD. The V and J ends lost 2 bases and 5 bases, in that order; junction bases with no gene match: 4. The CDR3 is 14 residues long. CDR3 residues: CAISETNRGDTQYF. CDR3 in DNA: TGTGCCATCAGTGAGACTAACAGGGGAGATACGCAGTATTTT.

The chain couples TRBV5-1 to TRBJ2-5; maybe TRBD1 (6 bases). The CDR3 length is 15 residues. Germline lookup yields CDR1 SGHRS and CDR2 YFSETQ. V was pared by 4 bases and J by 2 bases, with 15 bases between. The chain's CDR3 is CASSATGQRQETQYF. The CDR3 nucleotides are TGCGCCAGCAGCGCCACGGGACAACGGCAAGAGACCCAGTACTTC.

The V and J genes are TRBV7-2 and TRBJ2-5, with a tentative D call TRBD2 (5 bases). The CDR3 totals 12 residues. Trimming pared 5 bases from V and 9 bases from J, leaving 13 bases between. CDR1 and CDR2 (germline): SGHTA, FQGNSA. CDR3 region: CASSAGLGAQYF. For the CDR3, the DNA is TGTGCCAGCAGCGCCGGCCTCGGGGCCCAGTACTTC.

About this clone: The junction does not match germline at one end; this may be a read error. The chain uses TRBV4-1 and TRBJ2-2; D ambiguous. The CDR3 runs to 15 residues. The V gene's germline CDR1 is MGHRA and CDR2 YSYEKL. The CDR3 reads CASSQEITKTGELFF. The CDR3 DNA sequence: TGCGCCAGCAGCCAGGAGATAACGAAAACCGGGGAGCTGTTTTTT.

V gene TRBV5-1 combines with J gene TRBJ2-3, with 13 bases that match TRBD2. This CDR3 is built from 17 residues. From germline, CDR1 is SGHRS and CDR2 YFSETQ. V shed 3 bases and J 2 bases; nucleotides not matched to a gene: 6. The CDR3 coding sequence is TGCGCCAGCAGCTCCGGACTAGCGGGGGTCAACACAGATACGCAGTATTTT. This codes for CASSSGLAGVNTDTQYF. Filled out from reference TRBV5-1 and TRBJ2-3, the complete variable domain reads KAGVTQTPRYLIKTRGQQVTLSCSPISGHRSVSWYQQTPGQGLQFLFEYFSETQRNKGNFPGRFSGRQFSNSRSEMNVSTLELGDSALYLCASSSGLAGVNTDTQYFGPGTRLTVL.

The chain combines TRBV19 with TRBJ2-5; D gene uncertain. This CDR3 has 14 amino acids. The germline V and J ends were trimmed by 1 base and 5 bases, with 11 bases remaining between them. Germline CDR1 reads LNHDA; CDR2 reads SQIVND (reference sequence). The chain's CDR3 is CASSIGWDLETQYF. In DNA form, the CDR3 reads TGTGCCAGTAGTATAGGTTGGGATCTGGAGACCCAGTACTTC.

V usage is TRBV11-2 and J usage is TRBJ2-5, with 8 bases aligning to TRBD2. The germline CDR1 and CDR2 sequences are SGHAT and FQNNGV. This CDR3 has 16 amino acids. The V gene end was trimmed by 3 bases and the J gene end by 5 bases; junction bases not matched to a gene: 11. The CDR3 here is CASSFPRSGSGETQYF. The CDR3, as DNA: TGTGCCAGCAGCTTCCCCAGGAGCGGGAGCGGGGAGACCCAGTACTTC.

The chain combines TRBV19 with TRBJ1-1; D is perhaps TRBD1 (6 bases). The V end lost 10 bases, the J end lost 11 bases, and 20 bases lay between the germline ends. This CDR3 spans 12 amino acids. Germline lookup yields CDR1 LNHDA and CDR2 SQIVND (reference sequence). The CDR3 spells CATSKGGGSAFF. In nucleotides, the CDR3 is TGTGCCACCTCTAAAGGGGGGGGGTCCGCTTTCTTT.

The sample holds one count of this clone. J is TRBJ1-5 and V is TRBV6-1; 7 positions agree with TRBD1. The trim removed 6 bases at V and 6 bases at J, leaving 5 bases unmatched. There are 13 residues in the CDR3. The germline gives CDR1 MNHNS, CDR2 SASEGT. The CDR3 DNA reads TGTGCCAGCAGGGAACAGGGGCGTCAGCCCCAGCATTTT. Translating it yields CASREQGRQPQHF.

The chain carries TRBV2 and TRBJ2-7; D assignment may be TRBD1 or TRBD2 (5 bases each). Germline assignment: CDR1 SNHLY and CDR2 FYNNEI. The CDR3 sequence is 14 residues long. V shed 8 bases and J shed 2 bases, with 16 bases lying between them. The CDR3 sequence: CASRPGPSPYEQYF. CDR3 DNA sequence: TGTGCCAGCCGCCCGGGACCCTCCCCCTACGAGCAGTACTTC.